The rows below give T cell receptor beta chains drawn from one sample of a study of shared clonotypes between healthy human individuals. Sequenced by immunoSEQ multiplex PCR; TCRdb stores in-frame clones only, minus some. The table has some 700,000 clones, roughly 87% seen once. The sequencing sample was made of memory CD8+ T cells from PBMCs. All receptors derive from a man aged 18-30 years in good health. Some clones in this sample may be carry-over from other donors' samples. The CDR3 runs from the conserved cysteine through the conserved F or W. A D gene is named only where the DNA matches it firmly. For some rows the clone size is stated as once, few or many, or as a class when expanded; others skip it.

J | D | size | length | V | CDR3 | DNA
TRBJ1-2 | TRBD1 | few | 16 | TRBV4-1 | CASSPGQRLNNYGYTF | TGCGCCAGCAGCCCGGGACAGCGACTCAATAACTATGGCTACACCTTC
TRBJ1-1 | NA | once | 18 | TRBV13 | CASSSEGWSGARDTEAFF | TGTGCCAGCAGCTCAGAGGGATGGTCGGGGGCTCGGGACACTGAAGCTTTCTTT
TRBJ2-4 | TRBD1 | NA | 13 | TRBV7-9 | CASTRDRADIQYF | TGTGCCAGCACCCGGGACAGGGCGGACATTCAGTACTTC
TRBJ1-3 | NA | NA | 16 | TRBV10-3 | CAIRQTGLPGGNTIYF | TGTGCCATCAGGCAAACAGGCCTGCCGGGAGGAAACACCATATATTTT
TRBJ2-7 | TRBD1 | NA | 19 | TRBV11-1 | CASSDPLDRGPSRTHEQYF | TGTGCCAGCAGCGACCCCCTGGACAGGGGGCCCTCCCGAACTCACGAGCAGTACTTC
TRBJ2-7 | NA | NA | 14 | TRBV19 | CASSPRSSRYEQYF | TGTGCCAGTAGCCCCCGGAGTAGTAGGTACGAGCAGTACTTC
TRBJ2-3 | TRBD2 | NA | 17 | TRBV11-2 | CAGTSLAGGPEGQTQYF | TGTGCCGGAACATCCTTAGCGGGAGGGCCCGAGGGGCAAACGCAGTATTTT
TRBJ1-1 | NA | NA | 14 | TRBV28 | CASSYLQANTEAFF | TGTGCCAGCAGCTATCTACAGGCGAACACTGAAGCTTTCTTT
TRBJ2-1 | NA | NA | 13 | TRBV4-1 | CASSQRLDNEQFF | TGCGCCAGCAGCCAACGACTGGACAATGAGCAGTTCTTC
TRBJ2-1 | NA | NA | 14 | TRBV4-1 | CASSQIGGNNEQFF | TGCGCCAGCAGCCAAATCGGGGGAAACAATGAGCAGTTCTTC
TRBJ2-7 | NA | NA | 13 | TRBV27 | CASSLGLNYEQYF | TGTGCCAGCAGTTTAGGACTAAACTACGAGCAGTACTTC
TRBJ2-1 | TRBD2 | NA | 15 | TRBV15 | CATSRTSGSYNEQFF | TGTGCCACCAGCAGGACTAGCGGGAGCTACAATGAGCAGTTCTTC
TRBJ2-7 | TRBD2 | NA | 15 | TRBV28 | CASSRTSGRIYEQYF | TGTGCCAGCAGCAGGACTAGCGGGAGGATCTACGAGCAGTACTTC
TRBJ2-5 | NA | NA | 14 | TRBV7-9 | CASSLGGLWETQYF | TGTGCCAGCAGCTTAGGAGGGTTATGGGAGACCCAGTACTTC
TRBJ2-6 | NA | NA | 14 | TRBV9 | CASSGKSGANVLTF | TGTGCCAGCAGCGGCAAGTCTGGGGCCAACGTCCTGACTTTC
TRBJ2-2 | TRBD2 | NA | 15 | TRBV7-3 | CASSRGDQNTGELFF | TGTGCCAGCAGCCGGGGGGACCAGAACACCGGGGAGCTGTTTTTT
TRBJ1-3 | NA | once | 11 | TRBV7-9 | CASSPGNTIYF | TGTGCCAGCAGCCCTGGAAACACCATATATTTT
TRBJ2-7 | NA | few | 12 | TRBV7-9 | CASSLSVYEQYF | TGTGCCAGCAGCCTTAGCGTCTACGAGCAGTACTTC
TRBJ1-1 | TRBD1 | NA | 15 | TRBV4-1 | CASSQAQGSRPEAFF | TGCGCCAGCAGCCAAGCACAGGGGAGTCGGCCTGAAGCTTTCTTT
TRBJ2-1 | TRBD2 | NA | 17 | TRBV4-3 | CASSQEPAGSSYNEQFF | TGCGCCAGCAGCCAAGAACCAGCGGGGAGCTCCTACAATGAGCAGTTCTTC
TRBJ2-7 | NA | NA | 14 | TRBV13 | CASSPMHRDYEQYF | TGTGCCAGCAGCCCCATGCACAGGGACTACGAGCAGTACTTC
TRBJ2-5 | TRBD1 | NA | 15 | TRBV7-9 | CASSPGTGDQETQYF | TGTGCCAGCAGCCCCGGGACAGGGGACCAAGAGACCCAGTACTTC
TRBJ2-6 | TRBD1 | NA | 16 | TRBV28 | CASSTRTGSGANVLTF | TGTGCCAGCAGTACCAGGACAGGGTCTGGGGCCAACGTCCTGACTTTC
TRBJ1-1 | TRBD1 | NA | 17 | TRBV7-9 | CASSRGTGGRGDTEAFF | TGTGCCAGCAGCCGTGGGACAGGGGGCCGGGGGGACACTGAAGCTTTCTTT
TRBJ1-5 | TRBD1 | NA | 15 | TRBV5-6 | CASSLGRGPNQPQHF | TGTGCCAGCAGCTTGGGTAGGGGGCCCAATCAGCCCCAGCATTTT
TRBJ1-1 | TRBD1 | NA | 15 | TRBV5-1 | CASSSTTGGAAEAFF | TGCGCCAGCAGCTCGACGACAGGGGGCGCAGCTGAAGCTTTCTTT
TRBJ2-1 | NA | NA | 13 | TRBV7-9 | CASSLTQGDEQFF | TGTGCCAGCAGCCTAACGCAAGGCGATGAGCAGTTCTTC
TRBJ2-1 | TRBD2 | NA | 17 | TRBV9 | CASSDPVAGGPSDEQFF | TGTGCCAGCAGCGACCCCGTAGCGGGAGGGCCCTCGGATGAGCAGTTCTTC
TRBJ2-7 | NA | NA | 11 | TRBV20-1 | CSARARYEQYF | TGCAGTGCTAGGGCGAGGTACGAGCAGTACTTC
TRBJ1-5 | TRBD1 | NA | 15 | TRBV19 | CASRTPGGFNQPQHF | TGTGCCAGTAGAACTCCAGGGGGCTTCAATCAGCCCCAGCATTTT
TRBJ2-2 | NA | NA | 11 | TRBV11-2 | CASSPTGELFF | TGTGCCAGCAGCCCAACAGGGGAGCTGTTTTTT
TRBJ2-1 | TRBD1 | NA | 14 | TRBV27 | CASSYGTVYNEQFF | TGTGCCAGCAGTTACGGGACAGTATACAATGAGCAGTTCTTC
TRBJ2-3 | TRBD2 | NA | 13 | TRBV28 | CASSWTSEDTQYF | TGTGCCAGCAGTTGGACTAGCGAGGATACGCAGTATTTT
TRBJ1-5 | NA | NA | 15 | TRBV27 | CASSQNIRANQPQHF | TGTGCCAGCAGTCAAAATATCAGGGCCAATCAGCCCCAGCATTTT
TRBJ2-3 | TRBD1 | NA | 16 | TRBV6-1 | CASSESWTGGTDTQYF | TGTGCCAGCAGTGAGAGCTGGACAGGGGGGACAGATACGCAGTATTTT
TRBJ2-7 | NA | NA | 16 | TRBV2 | CASRDRTGTRFSEQYF | TGTGCCAGCAGGGACAGAACCGGGACAAGATTCTCCGAGCAGTACTTC
TRBJ2-7 | TRBD1 | once | 15 | TRBV9 | CASSVYGTGGDEQYF | TGTGCCAGCAGCGTATACGGGACAGGGGGTGACGAGCAGTACTTC
TRBJ2-7 | NA | NA | 16 | TRBV5-6 | CASSPRTVGSSYEQYF | TGTGCCAGCAGCCCGCGGACAGTTGGGAGCTCCTACGAGCAGTACTTC
TRBJ1-5 | TRBD1 | NA | 17 | TRBV28 | CASSLWQGTGVNQPQHF | TGTGCCAGCAGTTTATGGCAAGGGACAGGGGTGAATCAGCCCCAGCATTTT
TRBJ1-4 | NA | NA | 13 | TRBV7-9 | CASSHRENEKLFF | TGTGCCAGCAGCCATCGGGAAAACGAAAAACTGTTTTTT
TRBJ1-3 | NA | NA | 17 | TRBV14 | CASSQFVIGGSGNTIYF | TGTGCCAGCAGCCAGTTCGTGATTGGGGGATCTGGAAACACCATATATTTT
TRBJ1-2 | NA | NA | 15 | TRBV9 | CASSVYSGGNYGYTF | TGTGCCAGCAGCGTATATAGTGGGGGTAACTATGGCTACACCTTC